This entry describes one T cell receptor (beta chain). Authors' methods: Amplification of reference gene primers was used by the study to estimate nucleated cell counts. Sequencing was performed with immunoSEQ multiplex PCR; in TCRdb, only in-frame clones are kept and a portion is missing. V, J and clone size reflect that table, while D and trimming were determined from the DNA. The data show about 260,000 clones, around nine tenths seen once. These data come from a study of blood T cell repertoires in COVID-19. Germline V lookup: CDR1 KGHSH, CDR2 LQKENI. The CDR3 runs 15 residues. Between the trimmed V and J ends, which lost 4 bases and 0 bases, there was a span of 7 bases.

This chain connects TRBV18 to TRBJ2-6; tentatively, D is TRBD1 (6 bases). Sequencing used peripheral blood. The sequence derives from a woman aged 25 to 39 with COVID-19, enrolled during active disease. The CDR3 region has the DNA TGTGCCAGCTCACAACAGGGCTCTGGGGCCAACGTCCTGACTTTC. This sequence encodes CASSQQGSGANVLTF.